This T cell receptor beta chain emerged from a study of radiotherapy plus CTLA-4 blockade in lung cancer. Study as a whole: Across the patients, objective responses occurred in approximately 19%, and disease control in roughly 31%.

Sequenced by immunoSEQ multiplex PCR; TCRdb stores in-frame clones only, minus some. The sample carries some 46,000 clones, approximately 85% recorded once. Germline CDR1 reads MNHNS; CDR2 reads SASEGT. V trimming: 6 bases; J trimming: 3 bases; junction bases outside the gene matches: 4. There are 15 residues in the CDR3. The specimen was peripheral blood, collected from a patient treated with radiotherapy plus ipilimumab. The chain employs TRBV6-1 and TRBJ2-7; 14 bases map to TRBD2. The receptor was isolated from a human donor with non-small cell lung cancer who had stable disease on radiotherapy plus ipilimumab. This CDR3 is CASREGLAGVYEQYF. As DNA, the CDR3 is TGTGCCAGCAGAGAGGGACTAGCGGGAGTCTACGAGCAGTACTTC.